These T cell receptor beta chains were read from a single sample in a study of human CD8 memory T cell subsets. TCRdb reprocessed the 5' RACE reads; each CDR3 protein has one entry and no DNA is given. With about 12,000 distinct CDR3 sequences in the sample, the ten largest clones hold around 14%. Sequencing was done on a sample of CD8+ T cells from PBMCs. The receptors stem from a human donor in good health. The CDR3 runs from the conserved cysteine through the conserved F or W. The size field is filled for only some rows; it gives once, few, many or a size class.

abundance: NA; v_gene: TRBV7-3; j_gene: TRBJ2-3; CDR3aa: CASSWGQPDTQYF
abundance: NA; v_gene: TRBV6-5; j_gene: TRBJ1-4; CDR3aa: CASSYSPTNEKLFF
abundance: NA; v_gene: TRBV5-6; j_gene: TRBJ2-3; CDR3aa: CASSLEPGTARDTQYF
abundance: medium-sized; v_gene: TRBV20-1; j_gene: TRBJ2-1; CDR3aa: CSASSGRVYNEQFF
abundance: NA; v_gene: TRBV7-2; j_gene: TRBJ2-7; CDR3aa: CASSAGTSYEQYF
abundance: NA; v_gene: TRBV30; j_gene: TRBJ2-2; CDR3aa: CAWSVDSGELFF
abundance: NA; v_gene: TRBV6-6; j_gene: TRBJ1-1; CDR3aa: CASSYSISMNTEAFF
abundance: NA; v_gene: TRBV19; j_gene: TRBJ1-1; CDR3aa: CASKASTGERYLTEAFF
abundance: NA; v_gene: TRBV5-1; j_gene: TRBJ2-1; CDR3aa: CASSPMDSGVYNEQFF
abundance: NA; v_gene: TRBV7-9; j_gene: TRBJ2-1; CDR3aa: CASSLPPPGQGSYNEQFF
abundance: NA; v_gene: TRBV15; j_gene: TRBJ2-2; CDR3aa: CATSRDRGYTGELFF
abundance: NA; v_gene: TRBV7-3; j_gene: TRBJ2-7; CDR3aa: CASSPGHTYEQYF
abundance: NA; v_gene: TRBV19; j_gene: TRBJ1-2; CDR3aa: CASSGSNYGYTF
abundance: NA; v_gene: TRBV18; j_gene: TRBJ2-7; CDR3aa: CASSPPLTSGRDRDEQYF
abundance: NA; v_gene: TRBV11-3; j_gene: TRBJ1-1; CDR3aa: CASSFGRQGNTEAFF
abundance: medium-sized; v_gene: TRBV7-8; j_gene: TRBJ2-7; CDR3aa: CASSLADGPEQYF
abundance: NA; v_gene: TRBV4-3; j_gene: TRBJ2-7; CDR3aa: CASSLARGSYEQYF
abundance: NA; v_gene: TRBV12-3/TRBV12-4; j_gene: TRBJ2-2; CDR3aa: CASSPLGELFF
abundance: NA; v_gene: TRBV3-1; j_gene: TRBJ2-5; CDR3aa: CASSPGTSGRETQYF
abundance: NA; v_gene: TRBV9; j_gene: TRBJ2-1; CDR3aa: CASSVVASGSNEQFF
abundance: NA; v_gene: TRBV29-1; j_gene: TRBJ2-1; CDR3aa: CSVHSGRFYNEQFF
abundance: NA; v_gene: TRBV7-3; j_gene: TRBJ2-3; CDR3aa: CASSLSASGRDTQYF
abundance: NA; v_gene: TRBV4-1; j_gene: TRBJ2-3; CDR3aa: CASSQIPGSGDTQYF
abundance: NA; v_gene: TRBV7-9; j_gene: TRBJ2-1; CDR3aa: CASSSGLAGGVGEQFF
abundance: NA; v_gene: TRBV14; j_gene: TRBJ1-2; CDR3aa: CASSPPGEPYGYTF
abundance: NA; v_gene: TRBV30; j_gene: TRBJ1-3; CDR3aa: CAWKRSGNTIYF
abundance: NA; v_gene: TRBV12-3/TRBV12-4; j_gene: TRBJ1-6; CDR3aa: CASSEDTFVGSPLHF
abundance: NA; v_gene: TRBV7-3; j_gene: TRBJ2-1; CDR3aa: CASSLTGHNEQFF
abundance: NA; v_gene: TRBV7-2; j_gene: TRBJ1-5; CDR3aa: CASSLAGLGDQPQHF
abundance: NA; v_gene: TRBV6-6; j_gene: TRBJ2-7; CDR3aa: CASMSGERTYEQYF
abundance: NA; v_gene: TRBV9; j_gene: TRBJ1-1; CDR3aa: CASSVLSGGWNTEAFF
abundance: NA; v_gene: TRBV3-1; j_gene: TRBJ2-1; CDR3aa: CASSQGDGSWDEQFF
abundance: NA; v_gene: TRBV2; j_gene: TRBJ2-7; CDR3aa: CASRGRLTYEQYF
abundance: NA; v_gene: TRBV9; j_gene: TRBJ2-7; CDR3aa: CASSVGASTYEQYF
abundance: NA; v_gene: TRBV20-1; j_gene: TRBJ2-2; CDR3aa: CSARAGNTGELFF
abundance: NA; v_gene: TRBV29-1; j_gene: TRBJ2-7; CDR3aa: CSVEGLGDEAYEQYF
abundance: medium-sized; v_gene: TRBV24-1; j_gene: TRBJ2-2; CDR3aa: CATSEPFLAGGPGELFF
abundance: NA; v_gene: TRBV12-3/TRBV12-4; j_gene: TRBJ1-1; CDR3aa: CASSLSGSEAFF
abundance: NA; v_gene: TRBV27; j_gene: TRBJ2-5; CDR3aa: CASSYLGQGAELETQYF
abundance: NA; v_gene: TRBV18; j_gene: TRBJ1-4; CDR3aa: CASSPMRGSNEKLFF
abundance: NA; v_gene: TRBV7-2; j_gene: TRBJ2-7; CDR3aa: CASSLTFFGKRENYEQYF
abundance: NA; v_gene: TRBV7-2; j_gene: TRBJ1-1; CDR3aa: CASSLTLRFGQGALGAEAFF
abundance: medium-sized; v_gene: TRBV20-1; j_gene: TRBJ2-3; CDR3aa: CSARVWGEADTQYF
abundance: NA; v_gene: TRBV28; j_gene: TRBJ2-2; CDR3aa: CASSRGSTGELFF
abundance: NA; v_gene: TRBV12-3/TRBV12-4; j_gene: TRBJ2-7; CDR3aa: CASSSLQAGGLDEQYF